The source of this T cell receptor (beta chain) is a study of T cells after yellow fever vaccination. This clonotype occurred many times. Its specificity is unknown. Findings and limits, study-wide: After the booster, over 95% of CD4 and more than 75% of CD8 primary-response clones were re-detected.

V was trimmed by 3 bases and J by 4 bases, leaving 10 bases between them. CDR1 is MRHNA and CDR2 is SNTAGT in the germline V gene. This CDR3 is 14 amino acids long. TCRdb processed the 5' RACE reads anew with MiXCR; each CDR3 protein has one entry. The repertoire has hundreds of thousands of distinct CDR3 sequences, roughly 4% of them found once; the top ten carry around 20%. The sequence derives from a man between 18 and 35 years old who received the YFV17D yellow fever vaccine. This specimen consisted of PBMCs, obtained on the day of the yellow fever booster vaccination. The V and J genes are TRBV6-4 and TRBJ2-1, with D perhaps TRBD2 (5 bases). DNA of the CDR3: TGTGCCAGCAGTGAAGGGAGTTTATACAATGAGCAGTTCTTC. Translating gives CASSEGSLYNEQFF.